Each of the 22 T cell receptor beta chains below was sequenced from the same sample in a study of blood T cell repertoires in COVID-19. The data were produced by immunoSEQ multiplex PCR, yet TCRdb's version contains in-frame clones alone and is incomplete. The sample contains more than 150,000 clones, about 93% of which appear only once. Sequencing was performed on peripheral blood. The receptors were sampled from a man aged 25-45 years with COVID-19, enrolled during active disease.

The J gene is TRBJ2-1, the V gene TRBV11-2, with 13 bases fitting TRBD2. The CDR3 loop spans 18 amino acids. Germline V lookup: CDR1 SGHAT, CDR2 FQNNGV. V shed 4 bases and J 9 bases; nucleotides not matched to a gene: 15. CDR3 region: CASSSTGTSGGALAEQFF. The CDR3 DNA is TGTGCCAGCAGCTCGACTGGTACTAGCGGGGGGGCCTTAGCTGAGCAGTTCTTC.

Here the CDR3 reads CASSQVTVQETQYF. CDR3 in DNA: TGTGCCAGCAGCCAAGTTACAGTCCAAGAGACCCAGTACTTC. The chain carries TRBV3-1 (or the pseudogene TRBV3-2) and TRBJ2-5; the D is unclear. Germline CDR1 is LGHDT and CDR2 is YNNKEL (reference sequence). Between the trimmed V and J ends, which lost 1 base and 1 base, there was a span of 7 bases. This CDR3 has 14 amino acids.

The chain recombines TRBV5-6 with TRBJ1-2, with D uncertain. The germline gives CDR1 SGHDT, CDR2 YYEEEE. The CDR3 totals 11 residues. Trimming stripped 6 bases from V and 10 bases from J, with 13 bases between. CDR3 nucleotides: TGTGCCAGCACCTCACTCCGGGACTACACCTTC. It translates to CASTSLRDYTF.

This chain connects TRBV30 to TRBJ2-1; D is unclear. This CDR3 is built from 14 residues. Germline CDR1 and CDR2: GTSNPN and SVGIG (reference sequence). Trimming took 1 base from V and 8 from J, leaving 15 bases between them. Here the CDR3 reads CAWSGQYHPDEQFF. DNA for the CDR3: TGTGCCTGGAGTGGTCAGTATCATCCAGATGAGCAGTTCTTC.

The rearrangement links TRBV5-4 to TRBJ1-4; 9 bases agree with TRBD1. V was pared by 4 bases and J by 5 bases, with 6 bases of the junction left unmatched. Germline CDR1 is SGHNT and CDR2 is YYREEE (reference sequence). The CDR3 is 15 amino acids. The DNA of the CDR3 is TGTGCCAGCAGCGGTGGACAGGGGCTAAATGAAAAACTGTTTTTT. As protein: CASSGGQGLNEKLFF.

J is TRBJ1-1 and V is TRBV11-1; 9 nucleotides align to TRBD1. The CDR3 extends over 15 amino acids. CDR1 SGHAT and CDR2 FQDESV come from the germline V gene (reference sequence). V shed 1 base, J shed 5 bases, and the junction held 5 bases outside the gene matches. CDR3 DNA: TGTGCCAGCAGCTTAGACAGGGGGCAAAGAACTGAAGCTTTCTTT. As protein: CASSLDRGQRTEAFF.

The chain joins TRBV6-5 to TRBJ1-6, with D hard to call. The V gene's germline CDR1 is MNHEY and CDR2 SVGAGI. This CDR3 is built from 15 residues. Between the trimmed V and J ends, which lost 6 bases and 2 bases, there was a span of 11 bases. The CDR3 DNA is TGTGCCAGCAGCCGTACAGCTCCCTATAATTCACCCCTCCACTTT. Amino acid sequence: CASSRTAPYNSPLHF.

The rearrangement links TRBV6-5 to TRBJ2-1; weak D call: TRBD2 (6 bases). V was trimmed by 9 bases and J by 0 bases, leaving 15 bases between them. This CDR3 comprises 15 residues. The germline V gene encodes CDR1 MNHEY and CDR2 SVGAGI. Here the CDR3 DNA reads TGTGCCAGTAAGGGACGGGGGAGCTCCTACAATGAGCAGTTCTTC. Its protein product is CASKGRGSSYNEQFF.

The genes are TRBV2 and TRBJ1-2, with D unclear. V shed 4 bases and J shed 2 bases, with 5 bases lying between them. Germline lookup yields CDR1 SNHLY and CDR2 FYNNEI. The CDR3 has 12 residues. The CDR3 here is CASSGANYGYTF. In DNA form, the CDR3 reads TGTGCCAGCAGTGGGGCGAACTATGGCTACACCTTC.

This chain connects TRBV4-1 to TRBJ2-4; D possibly corresponds to TRBD1 (5 bases). Looked up from germline, CDR1 is MGHRA and CDR2 is YSYEKL. V lost 4 bases and J lost 0, with 16 bases in between. The CDR3 runs to 17 residues. CDR3 in DNA: TGCGCCAGCAGCCCCCCTGGGGCCGGTTTAGCCAAAAACATTCAGTACTTC. Its protein product is CASSPPGAGLAKNIQYF.

The chain carries TRBV25-1 and TRBJ2-7; D not resolved. V gave up 1 base and J gave up 0 bases, with 4 bases separating them. Germline CDR1 is MGHDK and CDR2 is SYGVNS. The CDR3 extends over 13 amino acids. In nucleotides, the CDR3 is TGTGCCAGCAGTGAATGGGCCTCCTACGAGCAGTACTTC. Amino acid sequence: CASSEWASYEQYF.

The chain couples TRBV10-3 to TRBJ1-2; the match to TRBD1 covers 9 bases. Germline V gene sequence: CDR1 ENHRY, CDR2 SYGVKD. This CDR3 is built from 14 residues. V was pared by 6 bases and J by 6 bases, with 8 bases of the junction left unmatched. CDR3 in DNA: TGTGCCATCAGGGACGGACAGGGGACGGATGGCTACACCTTC. Its translation: CAIRDGQGTDGYTF.

J is TRBJ2-1 and V is TRBV19, with TRBD1 as a possible D gene (5 bases). The V end lost 0 bases, the J end lost 6 bases, and 18 bases lay between the germline ends. This CDR3 spans 17 amino acids. Per the germline V gene, CDR1 is LNHDA and CDR2 is SQIVND (reference sequence). Written as DNA, the CDR3 is TGTGCCAGTAGTATAGATCAAGGACAAGCTCGTTTCAATGAGCAGTTCTTC. Translating it yields CASSIDQGQARFNEQFF.

The J gene is TRBJ2-5, the V gene TRBV3-1 (or the pseudogene TRBV3-2); perhaps TRBD1 as D (6 bases). Trimming cost V 0 bases and J 2 bases, with 10 bases left between them. This CDR3 spans 15 amino acids. The germline gives CDR1 LGHDT, CDR2 YNNKEL (reference sequence). CDR3 sequence reads: CASSQEGARQETQYF. DNA of the CDR3: TGTGCCAGCAGCCAAGAGGGGGCGCGGCAAGAGACCCAGTACTTC.

The gene calls are TRBV10-3 and TRBJ2-7; TRBD1 matches 7 bases. CDR1 and CDR2 (germline): ENHRY, SYGVKD. V lost 4 bases, J lost 1 base, and 7 bases stayed unmatched. This CDR3 is 15 amino acids long. The CDR3 loop reads CAISAGQKTSYEQYF. Written as DNA, the CDR3 is TGTGCCATCAGTGCGGGACAGAAAACATCCTACGAGCAGTACTTC.

The rearrangement uses TRBV14 and TRBJ1-6; 9 bases line up with TRBD1. CDR3 size: 15 residues. V gave up 5 bases and J gave up 8 bases; unmatched junction bases: 7. CDR1 and CDR2 from the germline V gene are SGHDN and FVKESK. The CDR3 sequence: CASSGTGGTYSPLHF. For the CDR3, the DNA is TGTGCCAGCAGCGGAACAGGGGGCACGTATTCACCCCTCCACTTT.

The V call is TRBV6-5, the J call TRBJ2-1; TRBD1 might be the D (7 bases). Trimming took off 9 bases at V and 4 bases at J, with 16 bases between the two ends. This CDR3 is built from 14 residues. Germline loops: CDR1 MNHEY, CDR2 SVGAGI. The CDR3 is CASWGGTEYNEQFF. DNA for the CDR3: TGTGCCAGTTGGGGCGGGACAGAGTACAATGAGCAGTTCTTC.

This chain uses TRBV6-5 with TRBJ1-3; the D is unclear. This CDR3 spans 16 amino acids. Trimming removed 0 bases from V and 0 bases from J, with 9 bases in between. Germline V lookup: CDR1 MNHEY, CDR2 SVGAGI. In DNA form, the CDR3 reads TGTGCCAGCAGTTACTCGAGGCGCCACTCTGGAAACACCATATATTTT. Protein sequence: CASSYSRRHSGNTIYF.

This chain uses TRBV12-3 or TRBV12-4 with TRBJ2-3; D call uncertain. V was shortened by 2 bases and J by 5 bases, with 5 bases between the two germline ends. This CDR3 region has 12 residues. Here the CDR3 DNA reads TGTGCCAGCAGTTTATTCTTAGATACGCAGTATTTT. It translates to CASSLFLDTQYF.

This clone is a singleton in its sample. The rearrangement links TRBV2 to TRBJ2-5; no reliable D call. The V gene lost 8 bases and the J gene lost 2 bases, with 6 bases spanning the gap. Germline loops: CDR1 SNHLY, CDR2 FYNNEI. The CDR3 totals 11 residues. The DNA for the CDR3 is TGTGCCAGCCGTCTACAAGAGACCCAGTACTTC. Translation gives CASRLQETQYF.

This chain connects TRBV7-3 to TRBJ2-2; 8 nucleotides match TRBD2. Germline V gene data show CDR1 as SGHTA and CDR2 as FQGTGA. This CDR3 has 15 residues. V lost 2 bases and J lost 3; bases outside the gene matches: 2. CDR3 protein: CASSLGTSYTGELFF. CDR3 coding DNA: TGTGCCAGCAGCTTAGGGACTAGTTACACCGGGGAGCTGTTTTTT.

This clone was found a few times. The chain carries TRBV13 and TRBJ1-1; D gene unclear. Trimming left V 3 bases short and J 4 bases short, with 3 bases between. The germline CDR1 and CDR2 sequences are PRHDT and FYEKMQ (reference sequence). The CDR3 extends over 11 amino acids. The CDR3: CASSFSTEAFF. Written as DNA, the CDR3 is TGTGCCAGCAGCTTCTCCACTGAAGCTTTCTTT.